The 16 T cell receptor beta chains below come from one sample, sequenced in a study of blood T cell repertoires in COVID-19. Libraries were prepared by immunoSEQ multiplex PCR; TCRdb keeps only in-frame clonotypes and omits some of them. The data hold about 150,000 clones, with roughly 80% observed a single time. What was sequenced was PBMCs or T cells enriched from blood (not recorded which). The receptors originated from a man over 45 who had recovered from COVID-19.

CDR3 coding DNA: TGTGCCTGGAGTAATCCAAAAAGGGGGATCTACACCATATATTTT. Its translation: CAWSNPKRGIYTIYF. The V and J genes are TRBV30 and TRBJ1-3; weak D call: TRBD1 (6 bases). Per germline, CDR1 GTSNPN and CDR2 SVGIG (reference sequence). The V and J ends lost 2 bases and 8 bases respectively, with 19 bases between them. The CDR3 covers 15 residues.

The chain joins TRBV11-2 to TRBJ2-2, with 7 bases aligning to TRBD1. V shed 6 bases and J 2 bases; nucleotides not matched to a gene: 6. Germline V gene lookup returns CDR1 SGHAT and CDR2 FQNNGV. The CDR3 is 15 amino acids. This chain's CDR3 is CASRADRTNTGELFF. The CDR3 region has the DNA TGTGCCAGCAGGGCGGACAGGACTAACACCGGGGAGCTGTTTTTT.

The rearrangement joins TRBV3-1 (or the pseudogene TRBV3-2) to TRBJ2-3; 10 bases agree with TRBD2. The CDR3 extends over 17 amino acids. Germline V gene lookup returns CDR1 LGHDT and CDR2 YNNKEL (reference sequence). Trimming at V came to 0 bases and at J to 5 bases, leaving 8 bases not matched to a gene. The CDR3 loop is CASSQDRGTSVRDTQYF. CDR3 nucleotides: TGTGCCAGCAGCCAAGATCGGGGGACTAGCGTGAGAGATACGCAGTATTTT.

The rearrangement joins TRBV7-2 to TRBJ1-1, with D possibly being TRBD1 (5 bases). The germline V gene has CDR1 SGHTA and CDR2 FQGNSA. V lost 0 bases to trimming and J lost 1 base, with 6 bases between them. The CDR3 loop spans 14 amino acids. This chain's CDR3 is CASSLAGQNTEAFF. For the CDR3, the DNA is TGTGCCAGCAGCTTAGCGGGGCAGAACACTGAAGCTTTCTTT. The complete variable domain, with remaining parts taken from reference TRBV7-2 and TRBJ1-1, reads GAGVSQSPSNKVTEKGKDVELRCDPISGHTALYWYRQSLGQGLEFLIYFQGNSAPDKSGLPSDRFSAERTGGSVSTLTIQRTQQEDSAVYLCASSLAGQNTEAFFGQGTRLTVV.

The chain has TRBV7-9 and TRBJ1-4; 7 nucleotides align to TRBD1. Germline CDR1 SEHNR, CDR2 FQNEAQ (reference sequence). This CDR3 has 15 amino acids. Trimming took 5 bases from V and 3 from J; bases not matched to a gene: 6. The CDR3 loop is CASSRGTDANEKLFF. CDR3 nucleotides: TGTGCCAGCAGCCGAGGGACAGACGCTAATGAAAAACTGTTTTTT.

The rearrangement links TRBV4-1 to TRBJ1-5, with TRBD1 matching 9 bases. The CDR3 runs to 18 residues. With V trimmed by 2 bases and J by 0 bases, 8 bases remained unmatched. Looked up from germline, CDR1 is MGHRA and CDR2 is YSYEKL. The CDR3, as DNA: TGCGCCAGCAGCCAACACTCGGACAGGGGAAATAGCAATCAGCCCCAGCATTTT. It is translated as CASSQHSDRGNSNQPQHF.

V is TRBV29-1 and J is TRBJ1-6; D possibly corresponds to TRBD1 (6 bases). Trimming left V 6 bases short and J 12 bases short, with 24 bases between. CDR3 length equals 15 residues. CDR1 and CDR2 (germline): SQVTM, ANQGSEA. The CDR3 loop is CSVRQDLWRFLPLHF. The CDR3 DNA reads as TGCAGCGTGCGACAGGATCTCTGGAGGTTCTTACCCCTCCACTTT.

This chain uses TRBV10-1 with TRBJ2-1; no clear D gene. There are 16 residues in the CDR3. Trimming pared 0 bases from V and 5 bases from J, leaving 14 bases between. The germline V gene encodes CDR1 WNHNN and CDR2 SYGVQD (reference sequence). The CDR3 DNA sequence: TGCGCCAGCAGTGAGTCGTTGACCCCTGGAGACAATGAGCAGTTCTTC. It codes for CASSESLTPGDNEQFF.

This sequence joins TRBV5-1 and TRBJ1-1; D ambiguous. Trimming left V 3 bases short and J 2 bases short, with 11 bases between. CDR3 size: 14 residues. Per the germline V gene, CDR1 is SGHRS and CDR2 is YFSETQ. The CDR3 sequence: CASSSSTLNTEAFF. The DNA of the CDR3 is TGCGCCAGCAGCTCATCTACACTAAACACTGAAGCTTTCTTT.

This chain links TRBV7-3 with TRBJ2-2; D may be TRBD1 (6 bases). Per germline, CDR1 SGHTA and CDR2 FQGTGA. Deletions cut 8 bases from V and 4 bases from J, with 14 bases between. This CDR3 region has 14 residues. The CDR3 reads CASGSDRLTGELFF. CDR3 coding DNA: TGTGCCAGCGGCTCCGACAGGCTCACCGGGGAGCTGTTTTTT.

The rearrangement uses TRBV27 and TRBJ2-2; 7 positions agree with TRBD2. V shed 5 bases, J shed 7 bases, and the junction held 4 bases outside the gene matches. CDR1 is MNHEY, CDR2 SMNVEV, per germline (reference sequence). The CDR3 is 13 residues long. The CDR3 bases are TGTGCCAGCAGTCCGTCGGGGGGCGGGGAGCTGTTTTTT. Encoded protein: CASSPSGGGELFF.

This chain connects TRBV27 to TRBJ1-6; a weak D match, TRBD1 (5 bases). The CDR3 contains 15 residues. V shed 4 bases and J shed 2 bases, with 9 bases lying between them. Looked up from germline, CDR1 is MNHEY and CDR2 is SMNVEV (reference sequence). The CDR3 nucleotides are TGTGCCAGCAGTTCGGCGGGGGCCTATAATTCACCCCTCCACTTT. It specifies CASSSAGAYNSPLHF.

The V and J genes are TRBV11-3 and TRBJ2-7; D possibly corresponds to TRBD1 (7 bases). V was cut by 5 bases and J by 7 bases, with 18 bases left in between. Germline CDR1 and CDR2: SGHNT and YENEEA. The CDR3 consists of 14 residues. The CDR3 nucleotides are TGTGCCAGCAGCACAAACAGGGGAGGAGGGGAGCAGTACTTC. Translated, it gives CASSTNRGGGEQYF.

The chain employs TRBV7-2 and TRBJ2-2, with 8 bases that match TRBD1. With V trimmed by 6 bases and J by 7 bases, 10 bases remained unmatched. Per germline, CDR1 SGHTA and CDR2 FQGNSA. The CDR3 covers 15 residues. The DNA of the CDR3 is TGTGCCAGCAGACTAGGACAGGGACGAGTCGGGGAGCTGTTTTTT. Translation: CASRLGQGRVGELFF.

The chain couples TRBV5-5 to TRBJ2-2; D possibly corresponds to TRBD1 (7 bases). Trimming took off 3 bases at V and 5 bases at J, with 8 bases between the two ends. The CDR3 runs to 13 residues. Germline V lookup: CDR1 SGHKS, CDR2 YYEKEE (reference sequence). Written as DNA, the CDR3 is TGTGCCAGCAGCTCAGGGGGGACCGGGGAGCTGTTTTTT. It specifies CASSSGGTGELFF.

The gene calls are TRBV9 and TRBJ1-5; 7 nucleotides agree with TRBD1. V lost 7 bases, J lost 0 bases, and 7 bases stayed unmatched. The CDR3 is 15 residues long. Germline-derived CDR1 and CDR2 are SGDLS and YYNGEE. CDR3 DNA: TGTGCCAGCGGGCGGGACAGCCATAGCAATCAGCCCCAGCATTTT. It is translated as CASGRDSHSNQPQHF.